These 23 T cell receptor beta chains were sequenced from one sample in a study of CD8 T cells in ankylosing spondylitis (dated by TCRdb to about 2017). Library preparation was by 5' RACE. Reads for this sample came from an Illumina HiSeq 2500. Clones were called with MiXCR by TCRdb after fastp trimmed the public reads at Q25, and only in-frame beta chains were retained. Each entry is one CDR3 protein sequence, shown with its most common DNA and genes. This sample has about 240,000 distinct CDR3 sequences in its table, and 9.5% to 12% of those were observed once. Roughly 6.8% of the sample lies in the top ten. Sequencing was carried out using blood, either unsorted or a sorted T cell fraction (not recorded which). These receptor sequences come from a male donor with ankylosing spondylitis or in good health (not recorded which).

This clonotype was picked up many times. This rearrangement joins TRBV5-1 to TRBJ2-7, with 16 positions matching TRBD2. This CDR3 has 18 amino acids. CDR1 and CDR2 (germline): SGHRS, YFSETQ. The V gene end was trimmed by 4 bases and the J gene end by 2 bases; junction bases not matched to a gene: 9. Here the CDR3 DNA reads TGCGCCAGCAGCCCAACTCTGGGGACTAGCGGGGGGGCCTACGAGCAGTACTTC. It encodes CASSPTLGTSGGAYEQYF.

Worth noting for this clonotype: A much larger clonotype is one base distant, so this may be a read error. The conserved final phenylalanine or tryptophan is absent from the CDR3, which likely points to a read error. This chain connects TRBV9 to TRBJ2-3, with 8 positions matching TRBD2. The CDR3 contains 15 residues. Trimming took 3 bases from V and 0 from J; bases not matched to a gene: 3. The germline CDR1 and CDR2 sequences are SGDLS and YYNGEE. The CDR3 loop is CASSAAGGSTDTQYY. Here the CDR3 DNA reads TGTGCCAGCAGCGCCGCGGGGGGAAGCACAGATACGCAGTATTAT.

This clonotype has more than one count but fewer than ten. V gene TRBV24-1 combines with J gene TRBJ2-5, with D possibly TRBD1 on 6 matching bases. CDR3 length: 15 amino acids. From germline, CDR1 is KGHDR and CDR2 SFDVKD. V was cut by 1 base and J by 2 bases, with 10 bases left in between. CDR3 DNA: TGTGCCACCAGTGATTTTGTACAGGGACAAGAGACCCAGTACTTC. Residues: CATSDFVQGQETQYF.

A remark on this clonotype: With a much larger clone just one base away, this may be a read error. This chain connects TRBV20-1 to TRBJ1-5, with D perhaps matching TRBD1 (5 bases). Trimming removed 7 bases from V and 2 bases from J, with 15 bases in between. Germline V gene data show CDR1 as DFQATT and CDR2 as SNEGSKA (reference sequence). The CDR3 length is 14 residues. CDR3 protein: CSVDRWRGNQPQHF. The DNA for the CDR3 is TGCAGTGTTGACAGATGGAGGGGCAATCAGCCCCAGCATTTT.

The chain carries TRBV5-1 and TRBJ2-3; 13 bases line up with TRBD2. Germline V CDR1 and CDR2: SGHRS, YFSETQ. The J segment lost 4 bases and the V segment lost 0 bases, leaving 8 bases of the junction unmatched. The CDR3 consists of 18 residues. The CDR3 protein is CASSLATLTSGGADTQYF. In DNA form, the CDR3 reads TGCGCCAGCAGCTTGGCCACCCTCACTAGCGGGGGGGCAGATACGCAGTATTTT.

The chain is built from TRBV2 and TRBJ1-5; tentatively, D is TRBD1 (6 bases). Germline assignment: CDR1 SNHLY and CDR2 FYNNEI. The CDR3 sequence is 12 residues long. The V and J ends lost 5 bases and 9 bases respectively, with 11 bases between them. CDR3 sequence (DNA): TGTGCCAGCAGTCTTATGACAGGGCCCCAGCATTTT. Amino acids: CASSLMTGPQHF.

This clonotype was detected only a few times. The genes are TRBV5-1 and TRBJ1-1; TRBD1 is a possible D gene (5 bases). This CDR3 contains 14 residues. The V and J ends lost 2 bases and 7 bases respectively, with 15 bases between them. The germline V gene has CDR1 SGHRS and CDR2 YFSETQ. The CDR3 coding sequence is TGCGCCAGCAGCTTTATGGGGCAGAGTCATGAAGCTTTCTTT. Its protein product is CASSFMGQSHEAFF.

This clonotype was counted between two and nine times. The chain links TRBV7-2 to TRBJ2-7; 12 nucleotides match TRBD2. The CDR3 totals 17 residues. The V segment lost 3 bases and the J segment 4 bases; nucleotides outside the gene matches: 10. In germline, CDR1 is SGHTA, CDR2 FQGNSA. The CDR3 spells CASSFVASGGVVYEQYF. The CDR3 region has the DNA TGTGCCAGCAGCTTTGTGGCTAGCGGGGGGGTTGTTTACGAGCAGTACTTC.

This clonotype was counted ten times or more. The CDR3 protein is CSARDVGGKETQYF. CDR3 nucleotide sequence: TGCAGTGCTAGAGACGTAGGCGGGAAAGAGACCCAGTACTTC. The chain carries TRBV20-1 and TRBJ2-5; a weak D match, TRBD2 (6 bases). This CDR3 has 14 amino acids. Germline CDR1 reads DFQATT; CDR2 reads SNEGSKA (reference sequence). Deletions cut 0 bases from V and 3 bases from J, with 11 bases between.

The chain employs TRBV4-2 and TRBJ2-1; 8 bases match TRBD2. The V gene end was trimmed by 4 bases and the J gene end by 8 bases; junction bases not matched to a gene: 1. Germline CDR1 is LGHNA and CDR2 is YNFKEQ. CDR3 length equals 12 residues. The CDR3 coding sequence is TGTGCCAGCAGCCCGACTAGCGATGAGCAGTTCTTC. As protein: CASSPTSDEQFF.

This clonotype has at least ten counts. The gene calls are TRBV20-1 and TRBJ2-3; D possibly corresponds to TRBD2 (6 bases). This CDR3 region has 15 residues. Germline V gives CDR1 DFQATT, CDR2 SNEGSKA (reference sequence). The V gene lost 6 bases and the J gene lost 3 bases, with 19 bases spanning the gap. CDR3 loop: CSASPGLFGTDTQYF. The CDR3 DNA follows: TGCAGTGCCTCTCCGGGACTCTTCGGGACAGATACGCAGTATTTT.

This clonotype was counted only a few times. V gene TRBV5-1 combines with J gene TRBJ1-1; TRBD1 matches 10 bases. Losses at the gene ends were 0 bases for V and 3 bases for J; bases not matched to a gene: 8. The CDR3 loop spans 17 amino acids. Germline V gives CDR1 SGHRS, CDR2 YFSETQ. This CDR3 is CASSLGLGTGVDTEAFF. The DNA for the CDR3 is TGCGCCAGCAGCTTGGGTCTAGGGACAGGGGTTGACACTGAAGCTTTCTTT.

This clonotype was seen repeatedly, ten times or more. The genes are TRBV9 and TRBJ2-3; TRBD2 matches at 8 bases. The CDR3 has 16 amino acids. CDR1 is SGDLS and CDR2 is YYNGEE in the germline V gene. V lost 3 bases and J lost 0; bases outside the gene matches: 6. The CDR3 DNA follows: TGTGCCAGCAGCGGCCGTAGCGGGGCCAGCACAGATACGCAGTATTTT. Translating it yields CASSGRSGASTDTQYF.

This clonotype was counted many times. This chain uses TRBV4-1 with TRBJ2-1, with TRBD2 matching 14 bases. The germline V gene has CDR1 MGHRA and CDR2 YSYEKL. The CDR3 extends over 19 amino acids. V shed 1 base, J shed 7 bases, and the junction held 12 bases outside the gene matches. CDR3 in amino acids: CASSQAKGLAGVGRNEQFF. CDR3 coding DNA: TGCGCCAGCAGCCAAGCAAAGGGACTAGCGGGGGTTGGGCGGAATGAGCAGTTCTTC.

This clonotype has a count of ten or more. The chain couples TRBV7-2 to TRBJ2-1; D is uncertain. The CDR3 is 13 residues long. Germline V lookup: CDR1 SGHTA, CDR2 FQGNSA. Trimming took 5 bases from V and 9 from J, leaving 14 bases between them. The CDR3 nucleotides read TGTGCCAGCAGCAGTCACGCCTTGGGTGAGCAGTTCTTC. The encoded protein is CASSSHALGEQFF.

The sample holds many counts of this clonotype. The CDR3 loop is CSAKQGGAPLNTF. The DNA of the CDR3 is TGCAGTGCTAAACAGGGAGGGGCCCCTTTAAACACCTTC. V gene TRBV20-1 combines with J gene TRBJ1-2; a possible D gene is TRBD1 (6 bases). Germline V gives CDR1 DFQATT, CDR2 SNEGSKA (reference sequence). This CDR3 is built from 13 residues. The germline V and J ends were trimmed by 4 bases and 12 bases, with 21 bases remaining between them.

This chain links TRBV2 with TRBJ2-7; 11 positions match TRBD2. J lost 5 bases, V lost 2 bases, and 5 bases had no gene match. This CDR3 has 15 amino acids. The germline V gene encodes CDR1 SNHLY and CDR2 FYNNEI. CDR3 sequence (DNA): TGTGCCAGCAGTGAAAATAGCGGGAGGGCCAACGAGCAGTACTTC. Translation: CASSENSGRANEQYF.

This clonotype turned up a few times. The chain combines TRBV7-2 with TRBJ1-1, with 9 nucleotides matching TRBD1. The trim removed 10 bases at V and 1 base at J, leaving 13 bases unmatched. This CDR3 spans 16 amino acids. Germline loops: CDR1 SGHTA, CDR2 FQGNSA. CDR3 nucleotides: TGTGCCATTACAGGGGGCCGGCGGTGGGAGAACACTGAAGCTTTCTTT. It translates to CAITGGRRWENTEAFF.

The chain employs TRBV21-1 and TRBJ2-3; no DNA check was done on the table's D call, TRBD1. TRBV21-1 is noted as a pseudogene. This CDR3 comprises 14 residues. The CDR3 region is CASSKGQGGDTQYF. The CDR3, as DNA: TGTGCCAGCAGCAAGGGACAGGGCGGAGATACGCAGTATTTT.

This clonotype was counted between two and nine times. The rearrangement joins TRBV12-3 or TRBV12-4 to TRBJ2-7, with a tentative D call TRBD2 (6 bases). The CDR3 sequence is 16 residues long. V lost 6 bases, J lost 0 bases, and 18 bases lay in between. Written as DNA, the CDR3 is TGTGCCAGCAGCAACAAGCTCGCCGGGGGCTCCTACGAGCAGTACTTC. This translates into CASSNKLAGGSYEQYF.

This clonotype was detected many times. The V call is TRBV5-1, the J call TRBJ2-7; 8 nucleotides line up with TRBD1. This CDR3 region has 16 residues. CDR1 is SGHRS, CDR2 YFSETQ, per germline. V lost 2 bases to trimming and J lost 7 bases; unmatched junction nucleotides: 14. CDR3 sequence: CASSFGPGQALGEQYF. The CDR3 coding sequence is TGCGCCAGCAGCTTCGGACCGGGACAGGCCCTCGGGGAGCAGTACTTC.

The chain employs TRBV13 and TRBJ2-7; D is possibly TRBD1 or TRBD2 (5 bases each). The V end lost 4 bases, the J end lost 5 bases, and 9 bases lay between the germline ends. The CDR3 length is 12 residues. CDR1 PRHDT and CDR2 FYEKMQ come from the germline V gene (reference sequence). CDR3 bases: TGTGCCAGCAGCTCAGGGACCGACGAGCAGTACTTC. Its translation is CASSSGTDEQYF.

The rearrangement joins TRBV7-9 to TRBJ2-5; the match to TRBD2 covers 9 bases. J lost 4 bases, V lost 7 bases, and 16 bases had no gene match. The CDR3 runs to 17 residues. CDR1 SEHNR and CDR2 FQNEAQ come from the germline V gene (reference sequence). The CDR3 loop is CASTLGREGLYGETQYF. Written as DNA, the CDR3 is TGTGCCAGCACCCTAGGGCGGGAGGGCCTCTACGGAGAGACCCAGTACTTC.